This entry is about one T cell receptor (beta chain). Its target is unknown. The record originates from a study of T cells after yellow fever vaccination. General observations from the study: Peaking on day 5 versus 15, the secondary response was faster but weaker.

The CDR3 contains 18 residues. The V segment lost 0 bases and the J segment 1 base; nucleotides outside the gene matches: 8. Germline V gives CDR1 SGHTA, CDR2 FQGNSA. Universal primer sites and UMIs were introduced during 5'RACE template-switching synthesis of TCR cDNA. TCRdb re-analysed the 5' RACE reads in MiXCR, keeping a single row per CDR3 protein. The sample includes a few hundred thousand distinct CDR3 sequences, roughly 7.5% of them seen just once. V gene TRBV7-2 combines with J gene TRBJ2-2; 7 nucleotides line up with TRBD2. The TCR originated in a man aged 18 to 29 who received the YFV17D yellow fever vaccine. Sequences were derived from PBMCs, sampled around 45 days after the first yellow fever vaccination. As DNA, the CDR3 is TGTGCCAGCAGCTTAGCCCCCCCGGCTAGCGGGAACACCGGGGAGCTGTTTTTT. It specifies CASSLAPPASGNTGELFF.